The rows below give T cell receptor beta chains drawn from one sample of a study of blood T cell repertoires in COVID-19. Sequencing used immunoSEQ multiplex PCR; TCRdb keeps in-frame clones, though not all of them. The repertoire holds 95,000 to 110,000 clones, with approximately 83% as singletons. Source material: peripheral blood. Receptor source: a woman aged 80 or over with active or convalescent COVID-19. CDR3s include the opening cysteine and the closing phenylalanine or tryptophan. D genes are given only for firm matches. Part of the rows lack a size; the others show once, few, many or a class for expanded clones.

d_call j_call v_call clone_size cdr3_nt cdr3_aa
. TRBJ1-1 TRBV19 . TGTGCCAGTAGTATTTGGCTGAACACTGAAGCTTTCTTT CASSIWLNTEAFF
TRBD1 TRBJ1-1 TRBV6-1 . TGTGCCAGCAGTGAAGTTCTGGGACAGGGTTCCGAAGCTTTCTTT CASSEVLGQGSEAFF
TRBD1 TRBJ1-1 TRBV11-2 . TGTGCCAGCAGCGCCCAGGGGGCTGGGGACACTGAAGCTTTCTTT CASSAQGAGDTEAFF
. TRBJ1-3 TRBV15 once TGTGCCACCAGCATCGGAGGGTCTGGAAACACCATATATTTT CATSIGGSGNTIYF
TRBD2 TRBJ2-1 TRBV7-2 . TGTGCCAGCAGCCTGACTAGCGGGAGAAGGTACAATGAGCAGTTCTTC CASSLTSGRRYNEQFF
. TRBJ1-3 TRBV6-1 . TGTGCCAGCAGTGAAGGGGGGCCTGGAAACACCATATATTTT CASSEGGPGNTIYF
. TRBJ2-2 TRBV9 . TGTGCCAGCAGCGCGACAGGTACCACCGGGGAGCTGTTTTTT CASSATGTTGELFF
TRBD2 TRBJ2-5 TRBV5-1 . TGCGCCAGCAGCTTGCGGACTAGCGGCGACCAAGAGACCCAGTACTTC CASSLRTSGDQETQYF
. TRBJ2-7 TRBV28 few TGTGCCAGCAGTCAAAGGGGTCCGGCGTACGAGCAGTACTTC CASSQRGPAYEQYF
TRBD1 TRBJ1-4 TRBV9 . TGTGCCAGCAGCCTCCGGGACAGCCTTTCGGAAAAACTGTTTTTT CASSLRDSLSEKLFF
. TRBJ1-1 TRBV28 . TGTGCCAGCAGTTTCTTTCCGAACACTGAAGCTTTCTTT CASSFFPNTEAFF
TRBD1 TRBJ2-2 TRBV27 . TGTGCCAGCAGTAGGACAGGGGTTCACACCGGGGAGCTGTTTTTT CASSRTGVHTGELFF
TRBD1 TRBJ1-5 TRBV10-3 . TGTGCCATCAGCCTAACTGGACAGGGCGGCAATCAGCCCCAGCATTTT CAISLTGQGGNQPQHF
. TRBJ2-2 TRBV5-1 . TGCGCCAGCTCGGACAAAACGAACACCGGGGAGCTGTTTTTT CASSDKTNTGELFF
. TRBJ2-1 TRBV21-1 . TGTGCCAGCAGCAAGAAAACTCATGGGACAGCCAGCGGGGGAAGGCAGTTCTTC CASSKKTHGTASGGRQFF
TRBD1 TRBJ2-1 TRBV27 . TGTGCCAGCAGTCTAGCCGGACAGGTCCATGAGCAGTTCTTC CASSLAGQVHEQFF
. TRBJ1-4 TRBV7-2 . TGTGCCAGCAGCCCCAAGGCGGGGGGCGCAACTAATGAAAAACTGTTTTTT CASSPKAGGATNEKLFF
. TRBJ1-6 TRBV7-9 few TGTGCCAGCAGCTTAGGTTCGAGCGATAATTCACCCCTCCACTTT CASSLGSSDNSPLHF
. TRBJ1-3 TRBV25-1 . TGTGCCAGCGCCCGGGCGGGTAACTCTGGAAACACCATATATTTT CASARAGNSGNTIYF
. TRBJ1-5 TRBV16 . TGTGCCAGCAGCCCCGACGGAGATAGCAATCAGCCCCAGCATTTT CASSPDGDSNQPQHF
. TRBJ2-1 TRBV7-2 . TGTGCCAGCAGCTACCCGGGACTCAAATACTACAATGAGCAGTTCTTC CASSYPGLKYYNEQFF
. TRBJ1-1 TRBV11-3 many TGTGCCAGCAGCTTTATCGGGGGAGCTGAAGCTTTCTTT CASSFIGGAEAFF
. TRBJ2-1 TRBV12-3/TRBV12-4 . TGTGCCAGCAGCTCCTTTAATGAGCAGTTCTTC CASSSFNEQFF
. TRBJ1-3 TRBV19 . TGTGCCAGTAGTATCCCCAGAGGGCCCTCTGGAAACACCATATATTTT CASSIPRGPSGNTIYF
TRBD1 TRBJ1-2 TRBV19 . TGTGCCAGTAGCCGGGACAGGGGGCCTTACGGTGGCTACACCTTC CASSRDRGPYGGYTF
. TRBJ1-1 TRBV7-8 . TGTGCCAGCACCCGTCAGAACACTGAAGCTTTCTTT CASTRQNTEAFF
. TRBJ1-1 TRBV9 . TGTGCCAGCAGCCCGCACCGGGTGGAGGTGGGCACTGAAGCTTTCTTT CASSPHRVEVGTEAFF
TRBD2 TRBJ2-7 TRBV4-3 . TGCGCCAGCAGCCGCGCGCTAGCGGGAGGATCCTACGAGCAGTACTTC CASSRALAGGSYEQYF
TRBD2 TRBJ2-1 TRBV5-1 . TGCGCCAGCAGCCTTTATAGCGGGAGCTACAATGAGCAGTTCTTC CASSLYSGSYNEQFF
TRBD1 TRBJ2-1 TRBV9 once TGTGCCAGCAGCGTAGCTACTAGGACAGGGGGCCGATCAGTAACCTACAATGAGCAGTTCTTC CASSVATRTGGRSVTYNEQFF
. TRBJ2-1 TRBV5-1 . TGCGCCAGCAGCTTGTCACCAGCGGTAAGCAATGAGCAGTTCTTC CASSLSPAVSNEQFF
. TRBJ1-6 TRBV19 . TGTGCCAGTAGTATAGATTTGGCAGGGAATTCACCCCTCCACTTT CASSIDLAGNSPLHF
. TRBJ2-7 TRBV20-1 . TGCAGTGCTCAGACAGACTACGAGCAGTACTTC CSAQTDYEQYF
TRBD1 TRBJ1-5 TRBV6-5 . TGTGCCAGCAGTTACACCCAGGGGGATCAGCCCCAGCATTTT CASSYTQGDQPQHF
. TRBJ2-1 TRBV5-1 . TGCGCCAGCAGCTTGACAGGGTTTTCCTACAATGAGCAGTTCTTC CASSLTGFSYNEQFF
. TRBJ1-2 TRBV20-1 . TGCAGTGCTAGGCGGCAGGAGGTTTACACCTTC CSARRQEVYTF
TRBD2 TRBJ2-3 TRBV7-9 . TGTGCCAGCAGCTTAGGTAGCGGGAGAACAGATACGCAGTATTTT CASSLGSGRTDTQYF